The text below deals with one T cell receptor beta chain. Its antigen is currently unknown. The sample originates from a study of cytomegalovirus exposure and HLA in healthy donors. Background on the study: Earlier findings included nearly 120 million unique TCR beta sequences obtained from about 170 million T cells. Study conclusions and caveats: Immune exposure information available was restricted to CMV serostatus. Sequencing likely produced, as an artifact, a cluster of highly shared sequence variants.

This CDR3 contains 13 residues. The V gene lost 1 base and the J gene lost 0 bases, with 4 bases spanning the gap. Germline V lookup: CDR1 SGHRS, CDR2 YFSETQ. PCR involved 60 Vbeta and 13 Jbeta primers. Profiling relied on immunoSEQ multiplex PCR, and the TCRdb table lists in-frame clones only, not all of them. The sample shows roughly 180,000 clones, 70% to 90% of them seen only once. The sequenced material came from PBMCs. The chain joins TRBV5-1 to TRBJ1-1; D remains ambiguous. This sequence was found in a girl aged 5 to 17 in good health and CMV-seropositive. The CDR3 sequence: CASSLLMNTEAFF. DNA of the CDR3: TGCGCCAGCAGCTTGCTTATGAACACTGAAGCTTTCTTT.